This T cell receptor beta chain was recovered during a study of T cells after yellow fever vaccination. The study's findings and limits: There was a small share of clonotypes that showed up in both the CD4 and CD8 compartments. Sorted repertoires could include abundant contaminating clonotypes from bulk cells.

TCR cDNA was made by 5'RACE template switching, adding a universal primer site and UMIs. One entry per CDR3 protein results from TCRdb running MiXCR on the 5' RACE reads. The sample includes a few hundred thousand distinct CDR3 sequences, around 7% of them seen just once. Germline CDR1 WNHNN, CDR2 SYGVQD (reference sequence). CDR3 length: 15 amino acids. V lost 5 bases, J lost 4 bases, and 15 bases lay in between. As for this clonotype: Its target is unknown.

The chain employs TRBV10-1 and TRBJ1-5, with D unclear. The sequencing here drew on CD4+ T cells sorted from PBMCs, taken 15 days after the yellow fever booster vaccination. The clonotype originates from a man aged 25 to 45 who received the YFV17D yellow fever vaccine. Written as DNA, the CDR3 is TGCGCCAGCAGTCCCCTCCTTAGGGAGAATCAGCCCCAGCATTTT. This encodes CASSPLLRENQPQHF.